Listed here are 17 T cell receptor beta chains from one sample, sequenced in a study of blood T cell repertoires in COVID-19. Produced via immunoSEQ multiplex PCR; TCRdb's table is partial and in-frame only. The table records 110,000 or so clones, roughly 80% of them present only once. Specimen: peripheral blood. These TCRs come from a man aged 65-85 years with acute or convalescent COVID-19.

V is TRBV27 and J is TRBJ1-2; 7 nucleotides match TRBD1. Germline loops: CDR1 MNHEY, CDR2 SMNVEV (reference sequence). The ends lost 6 bases at V and 6 bases at J; junction bases unmatched: 22. The CDR3 length is 18 residues. This CDR3 is CASSSPRVSNRGRHGYTF. The CDR3 DNA follows: TGTGCCAGCAGCTCCCCTCGGGTTTCGAACAGGGGTAGACATGGCTACACCTTC.

The chain couples TRBV12-3 or TRBV12-4 to TRBJ1-2; the D is unclear. The CDR3 extends over 11 amino acids. The ends were cut back, 3 bases at V and 4 bases at J, with 3 bases in the middle. CDR3 in DNA: TGTGCCAGCAGTTTGGCCTATGGCTACACCTTC. Translating it yields CASSLAYGYTF.

The CDR3 region is CATSSGRGTNEKLFF. CDR3 DNA: TGTGCCACCAGCAGCGGACGGGGAACTAATGAAAAACTGTTTTTT. This chain links TRBV15 with TRBJ1-4; D call uncertain. V lost 3 bases and J lost 1, with 9 bases in between. The CDR3 totals 15 residues. The germline CDR1 and CDR2 sequences are LNHNV and YYDKDF (reference sequence).

The chain recombines TRBV7-9 with TRBJ2-1; the match to TRBD2 covers 9 bases. CDR3 length equals 17 residues. Germline-derived CDR1 and CDR2 are SEHNR and FQNEAQ (reference sequence). Trimming cost V 1 base and J 5 bases; bases outside gene matches: 9. The CDR3 here is CASSLGYGSGRHNEQFF. For the CDR3, the DNA is TGTGCCAGCAGCTTAGGGTATGGTAGCGGGAGACACAATGAGCAGTTCTTC.

The chain links TRBV19 to TRBJ2-3, with unresolved D. Germline CDR1 reads LNHDA; CDR2 reads SQIVND (reference sequence). The CDR3 is 13 amino acids. V gave up 1 base and J gave up 4 bases, with 6 bases separating them. The CDR3 sequence: CASSIATSDTQYF. In DNA, the CDR3 is TGTGCCAGTAGTATAGCTACCTCAGATACGCAGTATTTT.

This chain joins TRBV28 and TRBJ2-1, with 8 nucleotides matching TRBD2. The CDR3 has 14 residues. Germline V lookup: CDR1 MDHEN, CDR2 SYDVKM. The junction had 6 bases not matched to a gene; V was cut back by 3 bases and J by 8 bases. The CDR3 sequence: CASSFPGGEDEQFF. For the CDR3, the DNA is TGTGCCAGCAGTTTTCCCGGGGGGGAAGATGAGCAGTTCTTC.

Here the CDR3 reads CASSISGKSTDTQYF. In DNA, the CDR3 is TGTGCCAGCAGCATTAGCGGGAAGAGCACAGATACGCAGTATTTT. The rearrangement joins TRBV6-5 to TRBJ2-3; 8 nucleotides line up with TRBD2. Germline lookup yields CDR1 MNHEY and CDR2 SVGAGI. The CDR3 spans 15 residues. Trimming took 6 bases from V and 0 from J; bases not matched to a gene: 5.

The chain links TRBV3-1 (or the pseudogene TRBV3-2) to TRBJ1-6; a weak D match, TRBD1 (6 bases). CDR1 LGHDT and CDR2 YNNKEL come from the germline V gene (reference sequence). The CDR3 sequence is 14 residues long. Between the trimmed V and J ends, which lost 5 bases and 9 bases, there was a span of 14 bases. DNA of the CDR3: TGTGCCAGCAGCGTCGGGGGGCTTGGTTCACCCCTCCACTTT. Translated, it gives CASSVGGLGSPLHF.

The chain carries TRBV28 and TRBJ2-7, with a possible D match to TRBD2 (6 bases). Looked up from germline, CDR1 is MDHEN and CDR2 is SYDVKM. Trimming removed 3 bases from V and 2 bases from J, with 14 bases in between. The length of the CDR3 is 15 residues. The CDR3 sequence: CASSFPGTGAYEQYF. As DNA, the CDR3 is TGTGCCAGCAGTTTCCCCGGGACGGGAGCCTACGAGCAGTACTTC.

V and J are TRBV28 and TRBJ1-1; 7 bases map to TRBD1. The CDR3 runs to 15 residues. CDR1 and CDR2 (germline): MDHEN, SYDVKM. The ends lost 4 bases at V and 4 bases at J; junction bases unmatched: 9. This CDR3 is CASSWLVTGITEAFF. The CDR3 bases are TGTGCCAGCAGTTGGCTCGTGACAGGGATCACTGAAGCTTTCTTT.

This chain links TRBV13 with TRBJ2-5; D is perhaps TRBD2 (5 bases). The germline V gene has CDR1 PRHDT and CDR2 FYEKMQ (reference sequence). Between the trimmed V and J ends, which lost 3 bases and 0 bases, there was a span of 5 bases. The CDR3 contains 13 residues. CDR3 sequence: CASSLRDQETQYF. Written as DNA, the CDR3 is TGTGCCAGCAGCTTGCGGGACCAAGAGACCCAGTACTTC.

The chain joins TRBV27 to TRBJ2-1; the match to TRBD2 covers 7 bases. Germline V gene lookup returns CDR1 MNHEY and CDR2 SMNVEV (reference sequence). The V segment lost 1 base and the J segment 4 bases; nucleotides outside the gene matches: 7. There are 16 residues in the CDR3. Written as DNA, the CDR3 is TGTGCCAGCAGTTTATGGGGCGGGAGTGGTTACAATGAGCAGTTCTTC. Its translation: CASSLWGGSGYNEQFF.

The CDR3 loop reads CASSRGRADNEQFF. The CDR3 bases are TGTGCCAGCTCCCGCGGGAGGGCCGACAATGAGCAGTTCTTC. This chain joins TRBV18 and TRBJ2-1; 9 bases are shared with TRBD2. CDR1 is KGHSH and CDR2 is LQKENI in the germline V gene. V shed 6 bases, J shed 5 bases, and the junction held 5 bases outside the gene matches. CDR3 size: 14 residues.

The rearrangement links TRBV29-1 to TRBJ1-2; maybe TRBD1 (5 bases). Germline V gene lookup returns CDR1 SQVTM and CDR2 ANQGSEA. V lost 0 bases, J lost 6 bases, and 23 bases lay in between. The CDR3 covers 17 residues. CDR3 in amino acids: CSVEDPMGNGGVDGYTF. CDR3 sequence (DNA): TGCAGCGTTGAAGATCCCATGGGGAACGGGGGGGTGGATGGCTACACCTTC.

This chain's CDR3 is CSVVILYEQYF. The CDR3 bases are TGCAGCGTTGTTATCCTCTACGAGCAGTACTTC. The V call is TRBV29-1, the J call TRBJ2-7; D call uncertain. The germline V gene has CDR1 SQVTM and CDR2 ANQGSEA. The CDR3 contains 11 residues. Trimming removed 4 bases from V and 3 bases from J, with 7 bases in between.

This clone was seen once. This chain uses TRBV15 with TRBJ2-1; 10 nucleotides align to TRBD1. The CDR3 has 16 amino acids. J gave up 1 base and V 2 bases, and 2 bases lay outside the gene matches. The germline V gene has CDR1 LNHNV and CDR2 YYDKDF (reference sequence). The CDR3 reads CATSRTGQGSYNEQFF. The CDR3 DNA sequence: TGTGCCACCAGCAGAACGGGACAGGGGTCCTACAATGAGCAGTTCTTC.

V and J are TRBV7-9 and TRBJ1-2, with 7 bases aligning to TRBD1. Germline V gene sequence: CDR1 SEHNR, CDR2 FQNEAQ (reference sequence). The CDR3 has 19 residues. Trimming at V came to 5 bases and at J to 2 bases, leaving 20 bases not matched to a gene. The DNA of the CDR3 is TGTGCCAGCAGCCCCTACTCGACAGGGTATTTTTTTGGGAACTATGGCTACACCTTC. This codes for CASSPYSTGYFFGNYGYTF.